This T cell receptor beta chain appears in the sequencing data of a study of T cell responses to AZD1222 COVID-19 vaccine. Findings and limits, study-wide: Targeting of unmutated variant regions was reportedly seen in nearly half of spike-specific TCRs. With two AZD1222 doses given, Spike-specific TCR breadth and depth both rose. Donors were largely white British and mainly female; clonal diversity was possibly underestimated. Mapped onto spike, vaccine-associated CD4 TCRs spanned it and were dominant at 160-218 and 743-854.

Profiling relied on immunoSEQ multiplex PCR, and the TCRdb table lists in-frame clones only, not all of them. The sample carries 84,000 or so clones, around nine tenths recorded once. Concerning this clone: Antigen: not known.

The source was peripheral blood, collected on day 0 of AZD1222 vaccination. This TCR was recovered from an adult in good health.

The CDR3 sequence is CASSSQGTNEKLFF. CDR3 bases: TGTGCCAGCAGCTCGCAGGGAACTAATGAAAAACTGTTTTTT. V and J are TRBV5-6 and TRBJ1-4; weak D call: TRBD1 (5 bases). Trimming removed 3 bases at V and 1 base at J, with 7 bases between. CDR1 and CDR2 (germline): SGHDT, YYEEEE. The CDR3 has 14 residues.